Following are 32 T cell receptor beta chains from one sample sequenced in a study of T-cell memory formation after mild COVID-19 (dated by TCRdb to about 2021). Receptors were amplified or captured by 5' RACE. Sequencing took place on an Illumina NovaSeq 6000. The raw public reads went through TCRdb reprocessing: fastp at Q25, MiXCR clone calling, in-frame beta chains kept. Identical CDR3 proteins give one entry, which carries the most common genes and DNA. This sample lists some 40,000 distinct CDR3 sequences; 7.3% were detected once. The ten largest clones represent 1.4% to 1.5% of the sample. The sample taken for sequencing was PBMCs or a T cell subset sorted from them (not recorded which). These TCRs come from a man aged 18 to 35 who had mild COVID-19 (a few samples of this study predate the infection). The sample titles of this study are shuffled in the database, so cell type and time point are left out; the donor was told from shared clones.

In this sample, this clonotype turned up a few times. The chain recombines TRBV6-5 with TRBJ1-2; TRBD1 matches 7 bases. Germline CDR1 MNHEY, CDR2 SVGAGI. This CDR3 is built from 13 residues. Trimming at V came to 8 bases and at J to 4 bases, leaving 7 bases not matched to a gene. CDR3 in amino acids: CASSSGDSYGYTF. DNA of the CDR3: TGTGCCAGCTCTAGCGGGGACAGCTATGGCTACACCTTC.

This clonotype was detected only a few times. The V call is TRBV11-2, the J call TRBJ2-1; TRBD2 agrees at 8 bases. Germline V lookup: CDR1 SGHAT, CDR2 FQNNGV. Unmatched junction bases numbered 12, after V lost 1 base and J lost 4 bases. This CDR3 is built from 18 residues. The DNA of the CDR3 is TGTGCCAGCAGCTTAGGGGTCGGCGGGGGGAAGGGATACAATGAGCAGTTCTTC. Translation: CASSLGVGGGKGYNEQFF.

This clonotype was counted ten times or more. The CDR3 bases are TGCAGTGCTTCCGCAGGGGTGAGAAACCAGCATTTT. Its protein product is CSASAGVRNQHF. The chain employs TRBV20-1 and TRBJ1-5; tentatively, D is TRBD1 (6 bases). Germline values: CDR1 DFQATT, CDR2 SNEGSKA (reference sequence). V lost 5 bases, J lost 12 bases, and 17 bases lay in between. This CDR3 has 12 residues.

The chain links TRBV7-8 to TRBJ2-3, with a weak D call TRBD2 (7 bases). The CDR3 covers 15 residues. The V gene lost 7 bases and the J gene lost 3 bases, with 17 bases spanning the gap. Germline V lookup: CDR1 SGHVS, CDR2 FQNEAQ. The CDR3 sequence is CASTLGGGRTDTQYF. The CDR3 bases are TGTGCCAGCACCCTGGGGGGGGGCCGAACAGATACGCAGTATTTT. Supplemented by reference TRBV7-8 and TRBJ2-3, the full variable domain reads GAGVSQSPRYKVAKRGQDVALRCDPISGHVSLFWYQQALGQGPEFLTYFQNEAQLDKSGLPSDRFFAERPEGSVSTLKIQRTQQEDSAVYLCASTLGGGRTDTQYFGPGTRLTVL.

The chain is built from TRBV15 and TRBJ1-1; 10 nucleotides line up with TRBD1. There are 14 residues in the CDR3. Germline CDR1 reads LNHNV; CDR2 reads YYDKDF (reference sequence). V was clipped by 3 bases and J by 4 bases; unmatched bases: 2. CDR3: CATSSGDRGTEAFF. The CDR3 coding sequence is TGTGCCACCAGCAGCGGGGACAGGGGCACTGAAGCTTTCTTT. The full variable domain, completed using reference TRBV15 and TRBJ1-1, is DAMVIQNPRYQVTQFGKPVTLSCSQTLNHNVMYWYQQKSSQAPKLLFHYYDKDFNNEADTPDNFQSRRPNTSFCFLDIRSPGLGDTAMYLCATSSGDRGTEAFFGQGTRLTVV.

The rearrangement links TRBV5-1 to TRBJ2-4; maybe TRBD2 (7 bases). This CDR3 comprises 14 residues. Germline loops: CDR1 SGHRS, CDR2 YFSETQ. V gave up 4 bases and J gave up 7 bases, with 15 bases separating them. CDR3 coding DNA: TGCGCCAGCAGCCCCCTGGGAGGGGGGAACATTCAGTACTTC. This codes for CASSPLGGGNIQYF. Complete variable domain (other parts from reference TRBV5-1 and TRBJ2-4): KAGVTQTPRYLIKTRGQQVTLSCSPISGHRSVSWYQQTPGQGLQFLFEYFSETQRNKGNFPGRFSGRQFSNSRSEMNVSTLELGDSALYLCASSPLGGGNIQYFGAGTRLSVL.

This clonotype appeared many times. V usage is TRBV5-6 and J usage is TRBJ2-1; the match to TRBD2 covers 9 bases. CDR3 length equals 15 residues. Trimming cost V 0 bases and J 8 bases; bases outside gene matches: 6. Germline V gene data show CDR1 as SGHDT and CDR2 as YYEEEE. DNA of the CDR3: TGTGCCAGCAGCTTGGCCGGACTAGCGTCGGATGAGCAGTTCTTC. As protein: CASSLAGLASDEQFF.

The sample holds a few counts of this clonotype. The chain uses TRBV11-2 and TRBJ1-2; maybe TRBD1 (5 bases). V was shortened by 6 bases and J by 5 bases, with 19 bases between the two germline ends. The CDR3 spans 15 residues. Germline loops: CDR1 SGHAT, CDR2 FQNNGV. The CDR3: CASSSTRQTRYGYTF. The CDR3 DNA is TGTGCCAGCAGTTCCACCCGACAGACCCGTTATGGCTACACCTTC.

This clonotype has at least ten counts. The V call is TRBV5-1, the J call TRBJ2-3, with 12 bases fitting TRBD2. This CDR3 is built from 16 residues. The germline CDR1 and CDR2 sequences are SGHRS and YFSETQ. Germline trimming cut 2 bases from V and 6 bases from J; bases unmatched to any gene: 7. The CDR3 DNA is TGCGCCAGCAGCTTAGGACTAGCGGGGAGTTCGGATACGCAGTATTTT. Its protein product is CASSLGLAGSSDTQYF.

This clonotype was found a few times. The CDR3 reads CSAPFMDTQYF. The CDR3 bases are TGCAGTGCTCCCTTCATGGATACGCAGTATTTT. The rearrangement joins TRBV20-1 to TRBJ2-3; no definite D call. The ends were cut back, 5 bases at V and 6 bases at J, with 9 bases in the middle. The CDR3 length is 11 residues. Per germline, CDR1 DFQATT and CDR2 SNEGSKA (reference sequence).

This clonotype appeared a few times. The genes are TRBV18 and TRBJ2-5; the D gene is possibly TRBD2 (7 bases). Trimming cost V 3 bases and J 4 bases, with 15 bases left between them. This CDR3 is built from 15 residues. From germline, CDR1 is KGHSH and CDR2 LQKENI. The CDR3 loop reads CASSPSTGGRETQYF. CDR3 sequence (DNA): TGTGCCAGCTCACCCAGTACGGGGGGCAGAGAGACCCAGTACTTC.

This clonotype showed up just a few times. V usage is TRBV28 and J usage is TRBJ1-5; 7 positions match TRBD1. Germline V gene sequence: CDR1 MDHEN, CDR2 SYDVKM. The CDR3 extends over 15 amino acids. Germline trimming cut 5 bases from V and 3 bases from J; bases unmatched to any gene: 7. As DNA, the CDR3 is TGTGCCAGCAGTCTTCCAGACAGGGACAATCAGCCCCAGCATTTT. Encoded protein: CASSLPDRDNQPQHF.

There are a few counts of this clonotype. J is TRBJ2-2 and V is TRBV20-1; either TRBD1 or TRBD2 may supply D (6 bases each). Germline CDR1 reads DFQATT; CDR2 reads SNEGSKA (reference sequence). The germline V and J ends were trimmed by 5 bases and 8 bases, with 12 bases remaining between them. This CDR3 is built from 12 residues. The CDR3 DNA reads TGCAGTGCTTCATGGGGGGCTGGGGAGCTGTTTTTT. Encoded protein: CSASWGAGELFF.

The J gene is TRBJ1-3, the V gene TRBV4-1; 10 bases line up with TRBD1. V was clipped by 4 bases and J by 4 bases; unmatched bases: 4. The V gene's germline CDR1 is MGHRA and CDR2 YSYEKL. The CDR3 extends over 15 amino acids. The CDR3 sequence: CASSLDRGHGNTIYF. The CDR3 DNA reads TGCGCCAGCAGCCTTGACAGGGGGCACGGAAACACCATATATTTT.

V usage is TRBV7-2 and J usage is TRBJ2-5; perhaps D is TRBD1 or TRBD2 (5 bases each). CDR3 size: 13 residues. With 8 bases removed from V and 7 bases from J, the gap between germline ends came to 17 bases. Germline V gene sequence: CDR1 SGHTA, CDR2 FQGNSA. As DNA, the CDR3 is TGTGCCAGCGGGGGAGACAGACGAAGGACCCAGTACTTC. Protein: CASGGDRRRTQYF.

Worth noting for this clonotype: A clone one base away is much larger, so this may be a read error. The V and J genes are TRBV7-2 and TRBJ2-5; D possibly uses TRBD1 or TRBD2 (5 bases each). The CDR3 length is 14 residues. CDR1 is SGHTA and CDR2 is FQGNSA in the germline V gene. The CDR3 coding sequence is TGTGCCAGCAGCTTAGCGGGGACGGAAGATACCCAGTACTTC. This sequence encodes CASSLAGTEDTQYF.

In regard to this clonotype: The junction shows a germline mismatch at one end, possibly a read error. The chain combines TRBV12-3 or TRBV12-4 with TRBJ1-6; 7 positions match TRBD1. CDR3 size: 13 residues. The CDR3 loop reads CASSVTGESPIHF. The CDR3 DNA sequence: TGTGCCAGCAGTGTAACAGGGGAATCACCCATCCACTTT.

This clonotype has a count of ten or more. The chain uses TRBV4-3 and TRBJ2-2, with 9 positions matching TRBD2. The V and J ends lost 0 bases and 3 bases, in that order; junction bases with no gene match: 11. CDR3 length equals 19 residues. In germline, CDR1 is LGHNA, CDR2 YSLEER. The CDR3 region is CASSQERGLAGRYTGELFF. CDR3 DNA: TGCGCCAGCAGCCAAGAACGGGGGCTAGCGGGGAGGTACACCGGGGAGCTGTTTTTT.

This chain uses TRBV14 with TRBJ1-1; TRBD1 aligns across 8 bases. The CDR3 totals 16 residues. The V segment lost 4 bases and the J segment 3 bases; nucleotides outside the gene matches: 10. From germline, CDR1 is SGHDN and CDR2 FVKESK. CDR3 nucleotide sequence: TGTGCCAGCAGCCGACGGGACAGGTACTCTGACACTGAAGCTTTCTTT. Its protein is CASSRRDRYSDTEAFF.

This clonotype has more than one count but fewer than ten. Given a much more abundant clone one base away, this may be a read error. The chain uses TRBV3-1 and TRBJ2-4; 7 nucleotides match TRBD2. The CDR3 contains 16 residues. The V segment lost 4 bases and the J segment 1 base; nucleotides outside the gene matches: 7. The V gene's germline CDR1 is LGHDT and CDR2 YNNKEL (reference sequence). CDR3: CASSPTNGGAKNIQYF. The CDR3 DNA sequence: TGTGCCAGCAGCCCGACTAACGGGGGGGCCAAAAACATTCAGTACTTC.

This clonotype has ten or more counts. This sequence joins TRBV29-1 and TRBJ1-1; possible D gene TRBD1, 5 bases. The V gene lost 3 bases and the J gene lost 3 bases, with 8 bases spanning the gap. The CDR3 runs to 12 residues. Germline lookup yields CDR1 SQVTM and CDR2 ANQGSEA. The CDR3 bases are TGCAGCGTTGACAGGGCCTACACTGAAGCTTTCTTT. This codes for CSVDRAYTEAFF.

A few counts support this clonotype. This chain links TRBV5-1 with TRBJ2-3, with 7 nucleotides matching TRBD1. The germline V gene encodes CDR1 SGHRS and CDR2 YFSETQ. With 0 bases clipped from V and 3 bases from J, the junction kept 4 bases outside the gene matches. The CDR3 has 15 residues. CDR3 sequence: CASSLDPGGTDTQYF. CDR3 in DNA: TGCGCCAGCAGCTTGGATCCAGGGGGAACAGATACGCAGTATTTT.

The rearrangement joins TRBV9 to TRBJ2-3, with 7 bases aligning to TRBD2. The J segment lost 0 bases and the V segment lost 1 base, leaving 8 bases of the junction unmatched. Germline V gene sequence: CDR1 SGDLS, CDR2 YYNGEE. This CDR3 spans 17 amino acids. CDR3 DNA: TGTGCCAGCAGCGTACTCGACGGGGGGTCTAGCACAGATACGCAGTATTTT. The encoded protein is CASSVLDGGSSTDTQYF. Variable domain in full (rest from reference TRBV9 and TRBJ2-3): DSGVTQTPKHLITATGQRVTLRCSPRSGDLSVYWYQQSLDQGLQFLIQYYNGEERAKGNILERFSAQQFPDLHSELNLSSLELGDSALYFCASSVLDGGSSTDTQYFGPGTRLTVL.

The chain links TRBV28 to TRBJ1-6; a possible D gene is TRBD1 (5 bases). CDR1 is MDHEN, CDR2 SYDVKM, per germline. Between the trimmed V and J ends, which lost 9 bases and 7 bases, there was a span of 13 bases. The CDR3 has 13 amino acids. The chain's CDR3 is CASTPQGNSPLHF. CDR3 nucleotide sequence: TGTGCCAGTACCCCCCAGGGAAATTCACCCCTCCACTTT.

This clonotype showed up just a few times. This sequence joins TRBV5-1 and TRBJ2-7; tentatively, D is TRBD1 (5 bases). The ends were cut back, 2 bases at V and 5 bases at J, with 14 bases in the middle. Germline CDR1 SGHRS, CDR2 YFSETQ. This CDR3 region has 14 residues. CDR3 residues: CASSLWGTDNEQYF. DNA of the CDR3: TGCGCCAGCAGCTTATGGGGAACGGACAACGAGCAGTACTTC.

By share, this clonotype counts as medium-sized. The V gene is TRBV7-3, the J gene TRBJ1-1; D gene unclear. The CDR3 extends over 14 amino acids. Trimming cost V 2 bases and J 4 bases, with 11 bases left between them. Germline loops: CDR1 SGHTA, CDR2 FQGTGA. This CDR3 is CASSLYPGITEAFF. CDR3 nucleotide sequence: TGTGCCAGCAGCTTATACCCTGGGATCACTGAAGCTTTCTTT.

This clonotype has more than one count but fewer than ten. This chain connects TRBV4-3 to TRBJ1-1; TRBD1 might be the D (5 bases). Germline V gene data show CDR1 as LGHNA and CDR2 as YSLEER. Trimming removed 0 bases from V and 4 bases from J, with 18 bases in between. The CDR3 loop spans 17 amino acids. This CDR3 reads CASSQDPPSGGITEAFF. CDR3 DNA sequence: TGCGCCAGCAGCCAAGATCCGCCCTCGGGGGGAATCACTGAAGCTTTCTTT.

The rearrangement links TRBV20-1 to TRBJ1-4; the D is unclear. The CDR3 is 13 residues long. Per germline, CDR1 DFQATT and CDR2 SNEGSKA (reference sequence). The V gene lost 3 bases and the J gene lost 2 bases, with 7 bases spanning the gap. Written as DNA, the CDR3 is TGCAGTGCTAGGGGCAGGACTAATGAAAAACTGTTTTTT. Encoded protein: CSARGRTNEKLFF.

This clonotype occurred many times. The genes are TRBV12-3 or TRBV12-4 and TRBJ1-5; unclear D gene. The germline V and J ends were trimmed by 1 base and 6 bases, with 4 bases remaining between them. CDR3 length: 12 amino acids. CDR3 amino acids: CASSLGGQPQHF. In DNA, the CDR3 is TGTGCCAGCAGTTTAGGGGGTCAGCCCCAGCATTTT.

This chain links TRBV5-6 with TRBJ2-5; 7 positions match TRBD2. Germline lookup yields CDR1 SGHDT and CDR2 YYEEEE. Trimming at V came to 4 bases and at J to 5 bases, leaving 5 bases not matched to a gene. The CDR3 is 13 residues long. CDR3 in amino acids: CASSPAGLETQYF. The CDR3, as DNA: TGTGCCAGCAGCCCAGCGGGGTTGGAGACCCAGTACTTC. Filled out from reference TRBV5-6 and TRBJ2-5, the complete variable domain reads DAGVTQSPTHLIKTRGQQVTLRCSPKSGHDTVSWYQQALGQGPQFIFQYYEEEERQRGNFPDRFSGHQFPNYSSELNVNALLLGDSALYLCASSPAGLETQYFGPGTRLLVL.

This clonotype showed up just a few times. V and J are TRBV20-1 and TRBJ1-6, with a weak D call TRBD1 (5 bases). The CDR3 contains 16 residues. Germline V lookup: CDR1 DFQATT, CDR2 SNEGSKA (reference sequence). The V gene lost 0 bases and the J gene lost 8 bases, with 17 bases spanning the gap. The CDR3 protein is CSARDYPLLGHSPLHF. In DNA, the CDR3 is TGCAGTGCTAGAGATTACCCCCTACTGGGACATTCACCCCTCCACTTT.

The chain recombines TRBV12-3 or TRBV12-4 with TRBJ1-6; perhaps TRBD1 as D (6 bases). CDR3 length: 14 residues. The V end was cut by 5 bases, the J end by 9 bases, with 14 bases between. CDR3 sequence (DNA): TGTGCCAGCAGTCCTACCCGACAGGCTTCACCCCTCCACTTT. Residues: CASSPTRQASPLHF.